The 21 T cell receptor beta chains reported below all come from one sample, sequenced in a study of blood T cell repertoires in COVID-19. Here immunoSEQ multiplex PCR was the method, and the copy in TCRdb shows in-frame clones only, minus some. Of about 270,000 clones listed, approximately 86% are singletons. Sequencing used peripheral blood. The receptors stem from a woman aged 70 to 79 with COVID-19, enrolled during active disease.

This clone was detected many times. The chain's CDR3 is CASSYSGSNYGYTF. For the CDR3, the DNA is TGTGCCAGCAGTTACTCGGGCAGCAACTATGGCTACACCTTC. V is TRBV6-5 and J is TRBJ1-2; D is undetermined. Looked up from germline, CDR1 is MNHEY and CDR2 is SVGAGI. V lost 0 bases, J lost 2 bases, and 7 bases lay in between. The CDR3 length is 14 residues.

J is TRBJ2-1 and V is TRBV11-2, with 7 bases that match TRBD2. V was pared by 2 bases and J by 8 bases, with 6 bases of the junction left unmatched. The CDR3 runs to 14 residues. Germline V gene data show CDR1 as SGHAT and CDR2 as FQNNGV. DNA of the CDR3: TGTGCCAGCAGCTTATTCCAAACTAGCGATGAGCAGTTCTTC. Its protein product is CASSLFQTSDEQFF.

This clone occurred once. The CDR3, as DNA: TGTGCTAGTGGTACCGGGACAGGAAATTTCGATGAGCAGTTCTTC. It translates to CASGTGTGNFDEQFF. The V call is TRBV12-5, the J call TRBJ2-1; 8 nucleotides line up with TRBD1. In germline, CDR1 is LGHNT, CDR2 FRNRAP. The CDR3 extends over 15 amino acids. V lost 5 bases, J lost 8 bases, and 11 bases stayed unmatched.

The chain employs TRBV6-5 and TRBJ1-1; a possible D gene is TRBD1 (6 bases). Trimming took off 6 bases at V and 1 base at J, with 12 bases between the two ends. The CDR3 is 14 amino acids. Germline CDR1 MNHEY, CDR2 SVGAGI. The DNA of the CDR3 is TGTGCCAGCAGACGAACAGGGACGAACACTGAAGCTTTCTTT. It specifies CASRRTGTNTEAFF.

This chain links TRBV28 with TRBJ2-2, with D maybe TRBD2 (7 bases). This CDR3 has 16 residues. Per germline, CDR1 MDHEN and CDR2 SYDVKM. Trimming removed 6 bases at V and 3 bases at J, with 17 bases between. The CDR3 protein is CASSRLGGQDTGELFF. In DNA form, the CDR3 reads TGTGCCAGCAGCCGGTTGGGGGGGCAGGACACCGGGGAGCTGTTTTTT.

The chain joins TRBV4-2 to TRBJ1-4; 7 bases agree with TRBD1. The CDR3 sequence is 15 residues long. J was trimmed by 7 bases and V by 1 base; bases with no gene match: 6. CDR1 and CDR2 from the germline V gene are LGHNA and YNFKEQ. CDR3 bases: TGTGCCAGCAGCCAAGTAGGGCAGGGGGGTGAAAAACTGTTTTTT. Residues: CASSQVGQGGEKLFF.

This clone occurred a few times. The chain employs TRBV5-1 and TRBJ1-1; the D gene is possibly TRBD1 (5 bases). Deletions cut 0 bases from V and 2 bases from J, with 8 bases between. Germline CDR1 SGHRS, CDR2 YFSETQ. The CDR3 runs to 14 residues. CDR3 residues: CASSLGDFNTEAFF. For the CDR3, the DNA is TGCGCCAGCAGCTTGGGGGACTTTAACACTGAAGCTTTCTTT.

This clone was recorded once. The chain joins TRBV28 to TRBJ1-5; D is unresolved. This CDR3 contains 14 residues. V lost 3 bases, J lost 1 base, and 7 bases lay in between. Germline loops: CDR1 MDHEN, CDR2 SYDVKM. This chain's CDR3 is CASSFEGSNQPQHF. The CDR3 coding sequence is TGTGCCAGCAGTTTCGAGGGAAGCAATCAGCCCCAGCATTTT.

This clone was seen only once. V gene TRBV5-1 combines with J gene TRBJ2-7; 9 positions match TRBD1. The CDR3 length is 14 residues. CDR1 is SGHRS and CDR2 is YFSETQ in the germline V gene. J gave up 4 bases and V 8 bases, and 10 bases lay outside the gene matches. CDR3 in amino acids: CARTTRDRVYEQYF. In DNA, the CDR3 is TGCGCCAGGACAACTCGGGACAGGGTTTACGAGCAGTACTTC.

V gene TRBV28 combines with J gene TRBJ2-5, with D unresolved. Deletions cut 5 bases from V and 5 bases from J, with 9 bases between. In germline, CDR1 is MDHEN, CDR2 SYDVKM. The CDR3 extends over 12 amino acids. The CDR3 DNA reads TGTGCCAGCAGTGTGGCCCTTGAGACCCAGTACTTC. This translates into CASSVALETQYF.

The rearrangement links TRBV18 to TRBJ1-2; maybe TRBD1 (5 bases). V was shortened by 0 bases and J by 6 bases, with 8 bases between the two germline ends. The CDR3 runs to 13 residues. Germline lookup yields CDR1 KGHSH and CDR2 LQKENI. The CDR3 sequence: CASSPPQGNGYTF. The DNA for the CDR3 is TGTGCCAGCTCACCACCGCAGGGAAATGGCTACACCTTC.

The chain couples TRBV14 to TRBJ1-6; tentatively, D is TRBD1 (5 bases). V lost 3 bases and J lost 10, with 13 bases in between. Germline lookup yields CDR1 SGHDN and CDR2 FVKESK. The CDR3 contains 14 residues. The CDR3 nucleotides are TGTGCCAGCAGCCATGGCAGGGTCCTCTCACCCCTCCACTTT. This sequence encodes CASSHGRVLSPLHF.

The V and J genes are TRBV4-1 and TRBJ2-5; 10 nucleotides align to TRBD2. Germline trimming cut 0 bases from V and 5 bases from J; bases unmatched to any gene: 6. The CDR3 contains 16 residues. Germline CDR1 and CDR2: MGHRA and YSYEKL. CDR3 loop: CASSQDPTSGDETQYF. The CDR3, as DNA: TGCGCCAGCAGCCAAGACCCCACTAGCGGGGATGAGACCCAGTACTTC.

This chain connects TRBV12-3 or TRBV12-4 to TRBJ2-7, with D unresolved. V lost 5 bases and J 4 bases, leaving 6 bases between the germline ends. The CDR3 loop spans 11 amino acids. The CDR3 is CASSNGYEQYF. CDR3 bases: TGTGCCAGCAGTAACGGGTACGAGCAGTACTTC.

The rearrangement uses TRBV7-2 and TRBJ1-5; D possibly corresponds to TRBD1 (5 bases). Germline assignment: CDR1 SGHTA and CDR2 FQGNSA. The CDR3 totals 13 residues. The DNA of the CDR3 is TGTGCTTCGGCGGGGGGACGCAATCAGCCCCAGCATTTT. Translation: CASAGGRNQPQHF.

The CDR3 reads CASSSTGTYGYTF. The CDR3 DNA is TGTGCCAGCAGTTCCACAGGGACCTATGGCTACACCTTC. The V and J genes are TRBV7-8 and TRBJ1-2; D may be TRBD1 (6 bases). V lost 6 bases to trimming and J lost 4 bases, with 12 bases between them. Germline-derived CDR1 and CDR2 are SGHVS and FQNEAQ. The CDR3 runs 13 residues.

This chain links TRBV5-1 with TRBJ2-1; 13 bases map to TRBD2. Trimming removed 2 bases from V and 8 bases from J; junction bases left unmatched: 7. The CDR3 is made up of 16 amino acids. Per the germline V gene, CDR1 is SGHRS and CDR2 is YFSETQ. CDR3 sequence (DNA): TGCGCCAGCAGCTTCACTACTAGCGGGGGGGCCGATGAGCAGTTCTTC. Amino acids: CASSFTTSGGADEQFF. Full variable domain (outside the CDR3, taken from reference TRBV5-1 and TRBJ2-1): KAGVTQTPRYLIKTRGQQVTLSCSPISGHRSVSWYQQTPGQGLQFLFEYFSETQRNKGNFPGRFSGRQFSNSRSEMNVSTLELGDSALYLCASSFTTSGGADEQFFGPGTRLTVL.

This clone showed up just once. The CDR3 DNA is TGTGCCACCAGCAGAGTAGACAACCTGAACACTGAAGCTTTCTTT. Protein product: CATSRVDNLNTEAFF. The rearrangement uses TRBV15 and TRBJ1-1, with D unresolved. The V and J ends lost 1 base and 0 bases respectively, with 9 bases between them. This CDR3 has 15 amino acids. The germline V gene has CDR1 LNHNV and CDR2 YYDKDF (reference sequence).

The chain employs TRBV27 and TRBJ2-3, with 9 positions matching TRBD1. The CDR3 has 16 residues. Unmatched junction bases numbered 5, after V lost 4 bases and J lost 0 bases. Germline-derived CDR1 and CDR2 are MNHEY and SMNVEV (reference sequence). CDR3 coding DNA: TGTGCCAGCAGTTGGACAGGGGTTTGGAGCACAGATACGCAGTATTTT. Its translation is CASSWTGVWSTDTQYF.

The V gene is TRBV7-2, the J gene TRBJ2-5, with 12 bases matching TRBD2. The junction had 9 bases not matched to a gene; V was cut back by 4 bases and J by 3 bases. The length of the CDR3 is 17 residues. CDR1 SGHTA and CDR2 FQGNSA come from the germline V gene. DNA of the CDR3: TGTGCCAGCAGCTGGTCGCTTCTAGCGGGGGGGAAAGAGACCCAGTACTTC. It yields the protein CASSWSLLAGGKETQYF.

With respect to this clone: One end of the junction fails to match germline, which may point to a read error. V and J are TRBV18 and TRBJ1-1, with 8 bases that match TRBD1. The CDR3 loop spans 14 amino acids. Germline-derived CDR1 and CDR2 are KGHSH and LQKENI. CDR3 nucleotide sequence: TGTGCCAGCTCACTCGGACAGGGCCACACGGAAGCTTTCTTT. Translating gives CASSLGQGHTEAFF.